This entry describes one T cell receptor beta chain. The antigen remains unidentified. The sample belongs to a study of shared clonotypes between healthy human individuals. Study outcomes and limitations: Exclusively blood specimens were collected; tissue repertoires likely differ. Enrolling few donors narrowed the genetic and exposure-history diversity that was represented. An effect of sequencing depth on clonotype sharing among donors was expected.

V was shortened by 7 bases and J by 9 bases, with 14 bases between the two germline ends. Germline V lookup: CDR1 DFQATT, CDR2 SNEGSKA (reference sequence). The CDR3 is 11 residues long. What was sequenced on ten immunoSEQ deep assay plates was unsorted PBMC DNA. Method: immunoSEQ multiplex PCR; TCRdb's copy keeps in-frame clones and lacks some. The data show some 470,000 clones, about 82% seen once. The J gene is TRBJ2-3, the V gene TRBV20-1; TRBD2 is a possible D gene (5 bases). The sequenced sample consisted of PBMCs. The source is a woman aged 40 to 50 in good health. Some clones in this sample may be carry-over from other donors' samples. The CDR3 bases are TGCAGTGGCCCGGGGAACGGGACGCAGTATTTT. Amino acids: CSGPGNGTQYF.